This T cell receptor (beta chain) originates from a study of response to subunit inactivated influenza vaccine. TCRdb itself ran the RT-PCR reads through MiXCR, one entry per CDR3 protein. The sample shows about 170,000 distinct CDR3 sequences, roughly 12% of them seen only once. This CDR3 comprises 13 residues. Trimming took off 1 base at V and 4 bases at J, with 7 bases between the two ends. Germline V gene lookup returns CDR1 SGHVS and CDR2 FNYEAQ. This clonotype has a handful of counts. Its antigen is undetermined. Overall study findings and caveats: Each seasonal influenza vaccination, the authors suggested, recruits few new T cells.

This same sample was also part of a study on T cells expressing NK-cell markers. That work contributes: Researchers built TCR beta cDNA using 5'RACE template switching with UMIs.

The source is a middle-aged man who received an inactivated influenza vaccine. The material sequenced was CD8+ T cells sorted from PBMCs, taken 12 days after vaccination. This rearrangement joins TRBV7-6 to TRBJ1-1; D uncertain. The DNA of the CDR3 is TGTGCCAGCAGCTTAGAGCAGCTCACTGAAGCTTTCTTT. Residues: CASSLEQLTEAFF.